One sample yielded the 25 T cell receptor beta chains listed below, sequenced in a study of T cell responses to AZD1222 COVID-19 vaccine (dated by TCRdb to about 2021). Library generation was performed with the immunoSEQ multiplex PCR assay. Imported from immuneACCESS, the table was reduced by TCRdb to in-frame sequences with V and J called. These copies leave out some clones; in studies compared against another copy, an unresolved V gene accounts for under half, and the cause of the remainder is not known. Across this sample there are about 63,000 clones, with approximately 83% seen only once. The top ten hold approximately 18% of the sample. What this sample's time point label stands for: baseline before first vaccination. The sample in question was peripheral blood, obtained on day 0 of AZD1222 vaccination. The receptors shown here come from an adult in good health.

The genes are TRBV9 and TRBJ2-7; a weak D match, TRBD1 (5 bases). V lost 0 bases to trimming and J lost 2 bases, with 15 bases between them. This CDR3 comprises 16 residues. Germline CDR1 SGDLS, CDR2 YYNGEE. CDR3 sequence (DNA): TGTGCCAGCAGCGTAGGGTTCTCAGGGTCAACCTACGAGCAGTACTTC. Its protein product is CASSVGFSGSTYEQYF.

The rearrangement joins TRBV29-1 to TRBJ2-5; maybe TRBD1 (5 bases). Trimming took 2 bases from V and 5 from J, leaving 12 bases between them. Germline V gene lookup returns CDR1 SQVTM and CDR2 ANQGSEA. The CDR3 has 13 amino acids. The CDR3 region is CSVEKLPGETQYF. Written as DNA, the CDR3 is TGCAGCGTTGAAAAGCTGCCAGGGGAGACCCAGTACTTC.

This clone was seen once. The CDR3 DNA reads TGTGCCAGCAGTTTAACAGATCCCTTCTCCTACGAGCAGTACTTC. It encodes CASSLTDPFSYEQYF. The chain couples TRBV27 to TRBJ2-7; the D is unclear. This CDR3 spans 15 amino acids. Germline V gene sequence: CDR1 MNHEY, CDR2 SMNVEV (reference sequence). Deletions cut 2 bases from V and 0 bases from J, with 11 bases between.

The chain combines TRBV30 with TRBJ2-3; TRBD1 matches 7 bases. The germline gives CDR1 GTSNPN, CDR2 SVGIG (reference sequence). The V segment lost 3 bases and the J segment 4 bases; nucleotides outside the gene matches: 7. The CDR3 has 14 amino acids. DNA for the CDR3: TGTGCCTGGAGGGGGGACAGTTCTGCAGATACGCAGTATTTT. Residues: CAWRGDSSADTQYF.

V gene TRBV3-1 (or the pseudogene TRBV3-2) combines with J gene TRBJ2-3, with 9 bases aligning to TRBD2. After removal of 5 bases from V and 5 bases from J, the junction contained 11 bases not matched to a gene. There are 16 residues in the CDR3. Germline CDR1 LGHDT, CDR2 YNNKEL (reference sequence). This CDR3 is CASSSRGGARIDTQYF. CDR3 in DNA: TGTGCCAGCAGCAGCCGCGGGGGGGCTAGGATAGATACGCAGTATTTT.

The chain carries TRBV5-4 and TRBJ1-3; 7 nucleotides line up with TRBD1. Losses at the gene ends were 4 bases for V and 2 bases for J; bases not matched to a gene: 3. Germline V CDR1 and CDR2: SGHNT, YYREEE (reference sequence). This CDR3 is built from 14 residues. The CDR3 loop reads CASSPGTAGNTIYF. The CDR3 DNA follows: TGTGCCAGCAGCCCAGGGACAGCTGGAAACACCATATATTTT.

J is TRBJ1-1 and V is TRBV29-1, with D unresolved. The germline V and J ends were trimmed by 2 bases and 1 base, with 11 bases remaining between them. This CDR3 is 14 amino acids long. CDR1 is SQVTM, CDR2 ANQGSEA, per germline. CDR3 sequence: CSVEPPGKNTEAFF. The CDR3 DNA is TGCAGCGTTGAACCCCCCGGCAAGAACACTGAAGCTTTCTTT. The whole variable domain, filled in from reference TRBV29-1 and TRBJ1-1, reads SAVISQKPSRDICQRGTSLTIQCQVDSQVTMMFWYRQQPGQSLTLIATANQGSEATYESGFVIDKFPISRPNLTFSTLTVSNMSPEDSSIYLCSVEPPGKNTEAFFGQGTRLTVV.

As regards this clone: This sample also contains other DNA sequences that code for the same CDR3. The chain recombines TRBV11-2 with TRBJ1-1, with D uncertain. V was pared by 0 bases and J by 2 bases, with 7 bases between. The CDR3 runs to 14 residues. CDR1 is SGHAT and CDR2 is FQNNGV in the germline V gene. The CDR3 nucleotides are TGTGCCAGCAGCTTAGATGGCGGTAACACTGAAGCTTTCTTT. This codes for CASSLDGGNTEAFF.

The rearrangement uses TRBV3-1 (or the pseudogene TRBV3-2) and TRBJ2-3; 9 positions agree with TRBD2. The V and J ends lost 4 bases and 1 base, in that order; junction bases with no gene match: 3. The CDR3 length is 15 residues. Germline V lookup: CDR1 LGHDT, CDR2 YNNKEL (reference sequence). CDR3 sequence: CASSLAGARTDTQYF. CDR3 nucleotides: TGTGCCAGCAGCCTAGCGGGGGCTCGCACAGATACGCAGTATTTT.

This CDR3 reads CASSLGPTGTGNTIYF. CDR3 in DNA: TGCGCCAGCAGCTTGGGGCCTACAGGGACTGGAAACACCATATATTTT. The J gene is TRBJ1-3, the V gene TRBV5-1; D perhaps matches TRBD1 (6 bases). V gave up 0 bases and J gave up 2 bases, with 12 bases separating them. Germline CDR1 SGHRS, CDR2 YFSETQ. The CDR3 totals 16 residues.

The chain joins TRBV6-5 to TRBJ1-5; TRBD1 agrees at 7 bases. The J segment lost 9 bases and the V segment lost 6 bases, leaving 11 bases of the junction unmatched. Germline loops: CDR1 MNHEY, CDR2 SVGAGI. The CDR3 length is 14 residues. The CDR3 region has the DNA TGTGCCAGCAGCCTACAGGGGCGGGGGTCGCCCCAGCATTTT. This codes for CASSLQGRGSPQHF.

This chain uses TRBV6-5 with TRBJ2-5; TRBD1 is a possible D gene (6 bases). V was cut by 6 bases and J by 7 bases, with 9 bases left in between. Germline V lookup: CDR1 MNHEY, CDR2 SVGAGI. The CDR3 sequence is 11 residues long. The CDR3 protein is CASRTQGTQYF. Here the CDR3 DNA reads TGTGCCAGCAGGACACAGGGGACCCAGTACTTC.

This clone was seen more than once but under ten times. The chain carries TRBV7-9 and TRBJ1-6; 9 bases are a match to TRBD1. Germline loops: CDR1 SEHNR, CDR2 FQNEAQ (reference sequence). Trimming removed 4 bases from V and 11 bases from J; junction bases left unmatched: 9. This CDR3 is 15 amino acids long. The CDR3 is CASSWGTGSSPPLHF. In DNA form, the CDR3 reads TGTGCCAGCAGCTGGGGGACAGGGAGTAGTCCACCCCTCCACTTT.

The DNA for the CDR3 is TGTGCCAGCAGTTACTACAAGACAGACGTAACTGAAGCTTTCTTT. This codes for CASSYYKTDVTEAFF. The rearrangement links TRBV6-5 to TRBJ1-1; TRBD1 might be the D (5 bases). Germline V gene sequence: CDR1 MNHEY, CDR2 SVGAGI. V lost 1 base and J 5 bases, leaving 14 bases between the germline ends. The CDR3 totals 15 residues.

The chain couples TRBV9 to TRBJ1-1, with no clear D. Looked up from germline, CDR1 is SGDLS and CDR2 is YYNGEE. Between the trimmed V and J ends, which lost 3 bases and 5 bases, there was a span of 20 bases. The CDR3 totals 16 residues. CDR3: CASSAVGGVGSTEAFF. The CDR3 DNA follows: TGTGCCAGCAGCGCTGTAGGTGGGGTGGGTTCTACTGAAGCTTTCTTT. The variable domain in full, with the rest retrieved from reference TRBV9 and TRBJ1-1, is DSGVTQTPKHLITATGQRVTLRCSPRSGDLSVYWYQQSLDQGLQFLIQYYNGEERAKGNILERFSAQQFPDLHSELNLSSLELGDSALYFCASSAVGGVGSTEAFFGQGTRLTVV.

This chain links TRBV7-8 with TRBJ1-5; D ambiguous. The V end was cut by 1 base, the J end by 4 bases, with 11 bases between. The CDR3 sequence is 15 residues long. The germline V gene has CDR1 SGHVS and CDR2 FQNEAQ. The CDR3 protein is CASSLGGIRNQPQHF. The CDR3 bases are TGTGCCAGCAGCTTAGGAGGGATTAGAAATCAGCCCCAGCATTTT.

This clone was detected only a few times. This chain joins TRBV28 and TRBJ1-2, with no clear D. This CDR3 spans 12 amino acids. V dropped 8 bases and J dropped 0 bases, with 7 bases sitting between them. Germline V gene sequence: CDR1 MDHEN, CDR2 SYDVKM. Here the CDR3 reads CASAVANYGYTF. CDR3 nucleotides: TGTGCCAGCGCGGTGGCTAACTATGGCTACACCTTC.

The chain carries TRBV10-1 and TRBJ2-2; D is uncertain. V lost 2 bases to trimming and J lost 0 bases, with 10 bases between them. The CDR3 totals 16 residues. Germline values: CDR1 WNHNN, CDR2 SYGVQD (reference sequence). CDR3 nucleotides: TGCGCCAGCAGTGAGAAGGTCCGCACGAACACCGGGGAGCTGTTTTTT. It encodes CASSEKVRTNTGELFF.

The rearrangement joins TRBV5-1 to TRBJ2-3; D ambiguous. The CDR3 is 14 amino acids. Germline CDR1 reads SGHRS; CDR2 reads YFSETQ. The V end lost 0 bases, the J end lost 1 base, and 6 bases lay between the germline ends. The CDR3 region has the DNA TGCGCCAGCAGCTTGGACCACGGCACAGATACGCAGTATTTT. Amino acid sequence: CASSLDHGTDTQYF.

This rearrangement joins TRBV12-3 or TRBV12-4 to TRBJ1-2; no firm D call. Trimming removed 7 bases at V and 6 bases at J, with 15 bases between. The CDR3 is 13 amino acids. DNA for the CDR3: TGTGCCAGCACTTCCCGGGGTTTCGATGGCTACACCTTC. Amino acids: CASTSRGFDGYTF.

For the CDR3, the DNA is TGTGCCAGCAGTGAAAGAAGTTCAATAGGGTATGGCTACACCTTC. This encodes CASSERSSIGYGYTF. The chain joins TRBV6-1 to TRBJ1-2; D is ambiguous. The V and J ends lost 2 bases and 5 bases respectively, with 15 bases between them. Germline values: CDR1 MNHNS, CDR2 SASEGT. The length of the CDR3 is 15 residues.

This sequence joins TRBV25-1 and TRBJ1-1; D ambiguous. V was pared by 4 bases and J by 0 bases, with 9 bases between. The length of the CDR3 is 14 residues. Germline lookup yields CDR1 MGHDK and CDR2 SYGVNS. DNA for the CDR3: TGTGCCAGCAGTGGGGTCCCCATGAACACTGAAGCTTTCTTT. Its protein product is CASSGVPMNTEAFF.

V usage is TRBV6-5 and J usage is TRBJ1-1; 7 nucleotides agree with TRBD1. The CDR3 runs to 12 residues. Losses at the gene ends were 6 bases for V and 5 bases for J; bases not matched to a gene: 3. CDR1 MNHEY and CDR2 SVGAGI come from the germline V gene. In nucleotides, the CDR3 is TGTGCCAGCAGCAAACAGGGGACTGAAGCTTTCTTT. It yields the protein CASSKQGTEAFF.

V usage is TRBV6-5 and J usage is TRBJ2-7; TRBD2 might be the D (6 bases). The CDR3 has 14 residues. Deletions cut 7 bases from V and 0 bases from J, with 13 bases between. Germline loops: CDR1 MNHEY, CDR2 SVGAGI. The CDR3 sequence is CASTNRDSSYEQYF. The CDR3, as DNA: TGTGCCAGCACCAACCGGGACTCCTCCTACGAGCAGTACTTC.

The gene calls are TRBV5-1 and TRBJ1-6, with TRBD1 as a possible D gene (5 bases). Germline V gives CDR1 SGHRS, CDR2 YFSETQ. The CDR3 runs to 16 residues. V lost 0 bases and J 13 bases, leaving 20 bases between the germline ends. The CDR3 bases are TGCGCCAGCAGCTTGGGTACGGGACTTCGAGAAATCCCCCTCCACTTT. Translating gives CASSLGTGLREIPLHF.